This T cell receptor beta chain was observed in a study of CD8 T cells in Susac syndrome. On the study more broadly: Patients with Susac syndrome were therapy-naive, taking corticosteroids, with some also receiving intravenous immunoglobulin, or taking intravenous immunoglobulin alone at the time their blood was drawn.

Random hexamers were used to reverse transcribe the RNA input (about 0.45 to 1 ug). An immunoSEQ multiplex PCR amplified TCR beta CDR3 over 54 Vbeta and 13 Jbeta. TCRdb itself ran the immunoSEQ multiplex PCR reads through MiXCR, one entry per CDR3 protein. The sample has hundreds of thousands of distinct CDR3 sequences, 95% to 97% seen once. TCR beta sequencing covered blood CD8+ and CD4+ T cells. CD8+ and CD4+ T cells were negatively isolated; TEMRA cells were FACS-enriched. The sample was CD4+ T cells from PBMCs. The source of this sequence is a human donor with Susac syndrome.

Written as DNA, the CDR3 is TGTGCCAGCAGTGGACGGACAAATCAGCCCCAGCATTTT. Its translation is CASSGRTNQPQHF. This sequence joins TRBV12-3 or TRBV12-4 and TRBJ1-5; weak D call: TRBD1 (5 bases). V was shortened by 5 bases and J by 4 bases, with 9 bases between the two germline ends. The CDR3 runs to 13 residues.